One sample yielded the 30 T cell receptor beta chains listed below, sequenced in a study of cytomegalovirus exposure and HLA in healthy donors. 60 Vbeta and 13 Jbeta primers were used in PCR. Measured with immunoSEQ multiplex PCR; TCRdb has only the in-frame clones, and not every one. The data contain 140,000 to 150,000 clones, around 9.7% of them seen just once; the ten biggest clones take up 1.5% to 2%. The specimen sequenced was PBMCs. Receptors originate from a man aged 50 to 59 in good health and CMV-seronegative.

This rearrangement joins TRBV6-5 to TRBJ2-1; TRBD2 is a possible D gene (6 bases). V lost 2 bases and J lost 2, with 10 bases in between. Germline CDR1 and CDR2: MNHEY and SVGAGI. The CDR3 is 15 amino acids. CDR3 nucleotides: TGTGCCAGCAGTTACGAGCGGGCTCCCTACAATGAGCAGTTCTTC. This gives the protein CASSYERAPYNEQFF.

V usage is TRBV29-1 and J usage is TRBJ1-2; weak D call: TRBD1 (5 bases). CDR3 length equals 11 residues. Germline loops: CDR1 SQVTM, CDR2 ANQGSEA. The V and J ends lost 6 bases and 6 bases respectively, with 11 bases between them. The CDR3 sequence is CSVRGVDGYTF. In DNA form, the CDR3 reads TGCAGCGTGCGGGGCGTCGATGGCTACACCTTC.

This clone was seen only a few times. V usage is TRBV5-6 and J usage is TRBJ2-7; 8 positions match TRBD1. This CDR3 comprises 13 residues. Germline V lookup: CDR1 SGHDT, CDR2 YYEEEE. V was clipped by 8 bases and J by 0 bases; unmatched bases: 4. As DNA, the CDR3 is TGTGCCAGTGACAGGGGTATCTCCTACGAGCAGTACTTC. Translation: CASDRGISYEQYF.

CDR3: CASRGNNEQFF. The DNA of the CDR3 is TGTGCCAGTCGGGGGAACAATGAGCAGTTCTTC. This chain joins TRBV7-2 and TRBJ2-1, with D tentatively TRBD2 (6 bases). CDR1 and CDR2 from the germline V gene are SGHTA and FQGNSA. V dropped 9 bases and J dropped 5 bases, with 8 bases sitting between them. The CDR3 has 11 residues. Full variable domain (missing parts from reference TRBV7-2 and TRBJ2-1): GAGVSQSPSNKVTEKGKDVELRCDPISGHTALYWYRQSLGQGLEFLIYFQGNSAPDKSGLPSDRFSAERTGGSVSTLTIQRTQQEDSAVYLCASRGNNEQFFGPGTRLTVL.

This clone was detected only a few times. The J gene is TRBJ2-7, the V gene TRBV7-8; 8 bases agree with TRBD2. The CDR3 is made up of 14 amino acids. The ends lost 5 bases at V and 3 bases at J; junction bases unmatched: 6. Germline V gives CDR1 SGHVS, CDR2 FQNEAQ. The DNA for the CDR3 is TGTGCCAGCAGCCCCCTCCGGGGGGGCTACGAGCAGTACTTC. This codes for CASSPLRGGYEQYF.

The chain couples TRBV30 to TRBJ1-6; D is perhaps TRBD1 (5 bases). V lost 5 bases and J 7 bases, leaving 6 bases between the germline ends. Germline CDR1 GTSNPN, CDR2 SVGIG (reference sequence). The CDR3 extends over 11 amino acids. CDR3 in amino acids: CAWDRNSPLHF. The CDR3 nucleotides are TGTGCCTGGGACAGAAATTCACCCCTCCACTTT. The variable domain in full, with the rest retrieved from reference TRBV30 and TRBJ1-6, is SQTIHQWPATLVQPVGSPLSLECTVEGTSNPNLYWYRQAAGRGLQLLFYSVGIGQISSEVPQNLSASRPQDRQFILSSKKLLLSDSGFYLCAWDRNSPLHFGNGTRLTVT.

V usage is TRBV11-3 and J usage is TRBJ1-1, with TRBD1 matching 7 bases. V shed 5 bases, J shed 4 bases, and the junction held 4 bases outside the gene matches. The CDR3 has 13 amino acids. Germline-derived CDR1 and CDR2 are SGHNT and YENEEA. CDR3 protein: CASSLRQGTEAFF. CDR3 DNA sequence: TGTGCCAGCAGCCTCCGACAGGGCACTGAAGCTTTCTTT.

There are a few counts of this clone. The chain couples TRBV5-4 to TRBJ1-6; tentatively, D is TRBD1 (5 bases). This CDR3 has 14 amino acids. Per germline, CDR1 SGHNT and CDR2 YYREEE (reference sequence). Trimming pared 4 bases from V and 6 bases from J, leaving 11 bases between. The CDR3 sequence is CASSRGQGNSPLHF. DNA for the CDR3: TGTGCCAGCAGCCGTGGGCAGGGTAATTCACCCCTCCACTTT.

This sequence joins TRBV19 and TRBJ1-5, with D possibly matching TRBD1 (5 bases). Germline V CDR1 and CDR2: LNHDA, SQIVND (reference sequence). Trimming left V 1 base short and J 0 bases short, with 13 bases between. This CDR3 comprises 17 residues. This chain's CDR3 is CASSIVVGALSNQPQHF. The CDR3 coding sequence is TGTGCCAGTAGTATAGTGGTAGGGGCCCTTAGCAATCAGCCCCAGCATTTT.

This chain links TRBV11-2 with TRBJ2-1; possibly TRBD2 for D (6 bases). V was clipped by 5 bases and J by 6 bases, with 23 bases between them. This CDR3 region has 17 residues. Germline V gene data show CDR1 as SGHAT and CDR2 as FQNNGV. The CDR3 loop is CASSLKPPRVGGNEQFF. The CDR3, as DNA: TGTGCCAGCAGCCTGAAACCCCCGAGAGTGGGAGGCAATGAGCAGTTCTTC.

The chain carries TRBV7-2 and TRBJ2-1; D possibly corresponds to TRBD2 (6 bases). Germline assignment: CDR1 SGHTA and CDR2 FQGNSA. The CDR3 extends over 14 amino acids. V dropped 5 bases and J dropped 3 bases, with 11 bases sitting between them. CDR3 coding DNA: TGTGCCAGCAGCCCTACGCGGGACTACAATGAGCAGTTCTTC. Amino acid sequence: CASSPTRDYNEQFF.

The gene calls are TRBV2 and TRBJ1-5; TRBD1 is a possible D gene (5 bases). The ends were cut back, 8 bases at V and 2 bases at J, with 13 bases in the middle. The CDR3 consists of 14 residues. Looked up from germline, CDR1 is SNHLY and CDR2 is FYNNEI. CDR3 nucleotide sequence: TGTGCCAGCGAAGAAAGGGGTGGCAATCAGCCCCAGCATTTT. Translating it yields CASEERGGNQPQHF.

This clone has more than one count but fewer than ten. The chain recombines TRBV11-2 with TRBJ2-1, with 8 bases that match TRBD2. J was trimmed by 6 bases and V by 5 bases; bases with no gene match: 15. This CDR3 has 17 residues. The germline V gene has CDR1 SGHAT and CDR2 FQNNGV. CDR3 nucleotides: TGTGCCAGCAGCCCATTACTTACTAGCGGATCCGTCAATGAGCAGTTCTTC. Its translation is CASSPLLTSGSVNEQFF. Full variable domain (outside the CDR3, taken from reference TRBV11-2 and TRBJ2-1): EAGVAQSPRYKIIEKRQSVAFWCNPISGHATLYWYQQILGQGPKLLIQFQNNGVVDDSQLPKDRFSAERLKGVDSTLKIQPAKLEDSAVYLCASSPLLTSGSVNEQFFGPGTRLTVL.

The CDR3 DNA reads TGTGCCTTACTCCCGACAGGTTCGAACACCGGGGAGCTGTTTTTT. Its protein product is CALLPTGSNTGELFF. This rearrangement joins TRBV6-1 to TRBJ2-2; maybe TRBD1 (6 bases). Germline CDR1 MNHNS, CDR2 SASEGT. The CDR3 has 15 residues. V was clipped by 11 bases and J by 0 bases, with 16 bases between them.

The sample holds a few counts of this clone. The chain uses TRBV6-5 and TRBJ2-2; D gene unclear. Trimming removed 0 bases from V and 4 bases from J, with 12 bases in between. CDR3 length: 16 amino acids. The germline V gene has CDR1 MNHEY and CDR2 SVGAGI. The CDR3 DNA reads as TGTGCCAGCAGTTACTCGATCACCCCGGGCACCGGGGAGCTGTTTTTT. Amino acids: CASSYSITPGTGELFF.

There are a few counts of this clone. The gene calls are TRBV28 and TRBJ2-7, with 9 bases lining up with TRBD1. The CDR3 length is 14 residues. Trimming cost V 5 bases and J 5 bases; bases outside gene matches: 7. CDR1 and CDR2 from the germline V gene are MDHEN and SYDVKM. Written as DNA, the CDR3 is TGTGCCAGCAGTGGAGACAGGGGGTTTAACGAGCAGTACTTC. Translated, it gives CASSGDRGFNEQYF.

The chain links TRBV10-3 to TRBJ2-3, with 14 bases identical to TRBD2. The CDR3 covers 17 residues. Germline CDR1 ENHRY, CDR2 SYGVKD. Losses at the gene ends were 3 bases for V and 2 bases for J; bases not matched to a gene: 4. CDR3 coding DNA: TGTGCCATCAGTGACCCGACTAGCGGGAGGGCCACAGATACGCAGTATTTT. It encodes CAISDPTSGRATDTQYF.

This clone was recorded a few times. The V gene is TRBV7-3, the J gene TRBJ2-5, with 8 bases identical to TRBD1. CDR1 and CDR2 from the germline V gene are SGHTA and FQGTGA. The CDR3 loop spans 17 amino acids. The trim removed 1 base at V and 4 bases at J, leaving 11 bases unmatched. The CDR3 protein is CASSLMGTGGQGETQYF. CDR3 nucleotide sequence: TGTGCCAGCAGCTTAATGGGTACAGGGGGTCAAGGAGAGACCCAGTACTTC.

The chain uses TRBV6-5 and TRBJ2-2, with D possibly being TRBD2 (5 bases). This CDR3 is 14 amino acids long. The germline V gene has CDR1 MNHEY and CDR2 SVGAGI. The germline V and J ends were trimmed by 6 bases and 8 bases, with 16 bases remaining between them. CDR3 protein: CASRRAVYEGELFF. DNA of the CDR3: TGTGCCAGCAGGAGGGCTGTTTACGAAGGGGAGCTGTTTTTT.

The chain recombines TRBV27 with TRBJ2-1; the match to TRBD2 covers 10 bases. Looked up from germline, CDR1 is MNHEY and CDR2 is SMNVEV (reference sequence). The CDR3 has 15 amino acids. Losses at the gene ends were 4 bases for V and 1 base for J; bases not matched to a gene: 1. The chain's CDR3 is CASSSAGGSYNEQFF. As DNA, the CDR3 is TGTGCCAGCAGTTCAGCGGGAGGGTCCTACAATGAGCAGTTCTTC.

The rearrangement joins TRBV10-3 to TRBJ2-1, with D perhaps TRBD1 (6 bases). Germline V gene sequence: CDR1 ENHRY, CDR2 SYGVKD. Deletions cut 11 bases from V and 0 bases from J, with 26 bases between. This CDR3 is built from 18 residues. The CDR3: CAAGSTGSFASSYNEQFF. DNA for the CDR3: TGTGCCGCGGGCTCGACAGGATCCTTTGCAAGCTCCTACAATGAGCAGTTCTTC.

This clone was seen a handful of times. The chain uses TRBV5-8 and TRBJ1-5; the D gene is possibly TRBD1 (6 bases). This CDR3 spans 15 amino acids. Trimming stripped 2 bases from V and 4 bases from J, with 13 bases between. Per germline, CDR1 SGHTS and CDR2 YDEGEE. In DNA form, the CDR3 reads TGTGCCAGCAGCTTTCGTACAGGGAGTAATCAGCCCCAGCATTTT. Residues: CASSFRTGSNQPQHF.

The V gene is TRBV5-1, the J gene TRBJ2-2, with D possibly TRBD2 on 6 matching bases. Trimming left V 1 base short and J 3 bases short, with 7 bases between. Germline assignment: CDR1 SGHRS and CDR2 YFSETQ. The CDR3 loop spans 14 amino acids. The CDR3 sequence is CASSLTGDTGELFF. The DNA for the CDR3 is TGCGCCAGCAGCTTGACGGGGGACACCGGGGAGCTGTTTTTT. Full variable domain (rest looked up from reference TRBV5-1 and TRBJ2-2): KAGVTQTPRYLIKTRGQQVTLSCSPISGHRSVSWYQQTPGQGLQFLFEYFSETQRNKGNFPGRFSGRQFSNSRSEMNVSTLELGDSALYLCASSLTGDTGELFFGEGSRLTVL.

J is TRBJ1-2 and V is TRBV29-1, with D possibly being TRBD1 (6 bases). Looked up from germline, CDR1 is SQVTM and CDR2 is ANQGSEA. The V and J ends lost 7 bases and 4 bases respectively, with 10 bases between them. The CDR3 covers 11 residues. The CDR3 DNA reads TGCAGCGGACAGGCGGGCTATGGCTACACCTTC. Amino acids: CSGQAGYGYTF.

The J gene is TRBJ2-2, the V gene TRBV6-5; 7 positions match TRBD1. Germline loops: CDR1 MNHEY, CDR2 SVGAGI. V shed 10 bases, J shed 0 bases, and the junction held 8 bases outside the gene matches. The CDR3 contains 15 residues. CDR3 nucleotides: TGTGCCACACAACCCGGGACAGCGAACACCGGGGAGCTGTTTTTT. It is translated as CATQPGTANTGELFF.

In its sample, this clone was seen a few times. The CDR3 coding sequence is TGTGCCTGGAGTGTAGGCAGGGAGGGTGAAAAACTGTTTTTT. This sequence encodes CAWSVGREGEKLFF. The chain has TRBV30 and TRBJ1-4; possible D gene TRBD1, 5 bases. Germline V CDR1 and CDR2: GTSNPN, SVGIG (reference sequence). V was shortened by 0 bases and J by 7 bases, with 12 bases between the two germline ends. There are 14 residues in the CDR3.

This clone was counted between two and nine times. The V and J genes are TRBV9 and TRBJ1-1, with no clear D. Between the trimmed V and J ends, which lost 0 bases and 0 bases, there was a span of 12 bases. This CDR3 has 16 amino acids. CDR1 and CDR2 from the germline V gene are SGDLS and YYNGEE. The CDR3, as DNA: TGTGCCAGCAGCGTAGGAACAATATTGATGAACACTGAAGCTTTCTTT. Translation gives CASSVGTILMNTEAFF.

This clone appeared a few times. A junction boundary mismatches the germline segment, possibly from a read error. The chain recombines TRBV2 with TRBJ1-1, with TRBD1 as a possible D gene (6 bases). This CDR3 has 14 amino acids. Germline values: CDR1 SNHLY, CDR2 FYNNEI. CDR3 in amino acids: CASSGTVVNPEAFF. The CDR3, as DNA: TGTGCCAGCAGTGGGACAGTCGTGAACCCTGAAGCTTTCTTT.

The chain recombines TRBV11-2 with TRBJ2-7; 10 bases fit TRBD1. CDR3 length equals 15 residues. The J segment lost 5 bases and the V segment lost 1 base, leaving 5 bases of the junction unmatched. Germline lookup yields CDR1 SGHAT and CDR2 FQNNGV. The CDR3 loop reads CASSLGQGAADEQYF. CDR3 coding DNA: TGTGCCAGCAGCTTAGGACAGGGGGCAGCCGACGAGCAGTACTTC.

The rearrangement links TRBV27 to TRBJ2-3, with TRBD2 identical over 9 bases. The CDR3 spans 14 residues. The junction had 12 bases not matched to a gene; V was cut back by 7 bases and J by 10 bases. Looked up from germline, CDR1 is MNHEY and CDR2 is SMNVEV (reference sequence). The CDR3 reads CASNSAGGGLSQYF. CDR3 DNA sequence: TGTGCCAGCAATTCCGCGGGAGGGGGCTTATCGCAGTATTTT.